This T cell receptor (beta chain) derives from a study of CD8 T cells in ankylosing spondylitis. V lost 5 bases and J 5 bases, leaving 15 bases between the germline ends. Germline V gene sequence: CDR1 LGHNA, CDR2 YNFKEQ. The CDR3 totals 15 residues. Quantitative molecular-barcoded 5'-RACE generated the TCR beta libraries. TCRdb used MiXCR to reprocess the 5' RACE reads, holding one entry per CDR3 protein. Of more than 150,000 distinct CDR3 sequences listed, approximately 10% are singletons. In its sample, this clonotype was seen many times. Its antigen is unidentified. Overall study results and limits: Both synovial fluid and blood in reactive arthritis had previously been reported to carry some motif variants. Eight or nine highly homologous variants made up a TCR beta motif that seemed to typify ankylosing spondylitis blood. Significantly higher representation of disease-linked clones was reported for matched ankylosing spondylitis synovial fluid.

The sample consisted of blood, either unsorted or a sorted T cell fraction (not recorded which). The sequence came from a male donor with ankylosing spondylitis or in good health (not recorded which). V and J are TRBV4-2 and TRBJ1-4; perhaps TRBD1 as D (5 bases). CDR3 residues: CASSFRRGVNEKLFF. CDR3 in DNA: TGTGCCAGCAGCTTTCGGAGAGGGGTCAATGAAAAACTGTTTTTT.